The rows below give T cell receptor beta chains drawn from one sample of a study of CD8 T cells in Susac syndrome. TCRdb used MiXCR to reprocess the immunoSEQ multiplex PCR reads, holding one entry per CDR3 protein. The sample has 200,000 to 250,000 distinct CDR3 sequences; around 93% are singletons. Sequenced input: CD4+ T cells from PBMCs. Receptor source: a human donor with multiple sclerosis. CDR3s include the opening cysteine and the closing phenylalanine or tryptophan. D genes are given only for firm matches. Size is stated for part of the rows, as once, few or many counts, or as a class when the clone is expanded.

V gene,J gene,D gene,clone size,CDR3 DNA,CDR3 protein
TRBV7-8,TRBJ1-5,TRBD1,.,TGTGCCAGCAGCCCTACAGGGGGCGAACAGCCCCAGCATTTT,CASSPTGGEQPQHF
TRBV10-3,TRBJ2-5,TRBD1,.,TGTGCCATCAGGGGAGGGACAGGGCTACAAGAGACCCAGTACTTC,CAIRGGTGLQETQYF
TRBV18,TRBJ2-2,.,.,TGTGCCAGCTCGACGGGGGCCACCGGGGAGCTGTTTTTT,CASSTGATGELFF
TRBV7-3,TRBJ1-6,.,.,TGTGCCAGCAGCTTCGCAGGGATCAATTCACCCCTCCACTTT,CASSFAGINSPLHF
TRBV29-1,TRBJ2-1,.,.,TGCAGCGTTGGTAGTCAGAGTCTCCCGTCCAATGAGCAGTTCTTC,CSVGSQSLPSNEQFF
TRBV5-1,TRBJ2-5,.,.,TGCGCCAGCAGCTTCGTGGCAGGGGACCAAGAGACCCAGTACTTC,CASSFVAGDQETQYF
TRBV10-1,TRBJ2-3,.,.,TGCGCCAGCAGCGATATCCTGAGGGGTGATACGCAGTATTTT,CASSDILRGDTQYF
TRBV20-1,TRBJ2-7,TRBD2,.,TGCAGTGCTAGCGAAGCGGGGGCCTCCTACGAGCAGTACTTC,CSASEAGASYEQYF
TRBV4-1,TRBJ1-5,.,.,TGCGCCAGCAGCCCCTATGGACTGGGGCCCCAGCATTTT,CASSPYGLGPQHF
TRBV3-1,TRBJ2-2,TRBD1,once,TGTGCCAGCAGCCGCGCAGGGGGGAACACCGGGGAGCTGTTTTTT,CASSRAGGNTGELFF
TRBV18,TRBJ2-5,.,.,TGTGCCAGCTCACCAAGCGGTCGGCCAGAGACCCAGTACTTC,CASSPSGRPETQYF
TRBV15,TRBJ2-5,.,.,TGTGCCACCAGCAGAGACAGCCTCCGAGGGGAGACCCAGTACTTC,CATSRDSLRGETQYF
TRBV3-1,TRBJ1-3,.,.,TGTGCCAGCAGTTTGGGGCGCGGAAACACCATATATTTT,CASSLGRGNTIYF
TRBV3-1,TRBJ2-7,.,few,TGTGCCAGCAGCCCCGCTCCCAGGGTCGACCCACCTGAGCAGTACTTC,CASSPAPRVDPPEQYF
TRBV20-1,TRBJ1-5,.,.,TGCAGTGCTAGAGAGGGACTTCAGCCCCAGCATTTT,CSAREGLQPQHF
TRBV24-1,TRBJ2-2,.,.,TGTGCCACCAGTGCGGGGCAGGGAGTGGTTACCGGGGAGCTGTTTTTT,CATSAGQGVVTGELFF
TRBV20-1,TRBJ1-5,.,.,TGCAGTGCCGCAGAGGATCAGCCCCAGCATTTT,CSAAEDQPQHF
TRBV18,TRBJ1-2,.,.,TGTGCCAGCTCCATGGGGACACACGCTAACTATGGCTACACCTTC,CASSMGTHANYGYTF
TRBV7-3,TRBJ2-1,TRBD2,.,TGTGCCAGCAGCCCTCCGGCGGGAGGGCACAATGAGCAGTTCTTC,CASSPPAGGHNEQFF
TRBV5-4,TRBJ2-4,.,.,TGTGCCAGCAGCTTCGGTGGAGTTTTGGGCAAAAACATTCAGTACTTC,CASSFGGVLGKNIQYF
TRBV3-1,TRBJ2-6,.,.,TGTGCCAGCAGCCAAGAGAGGGGGGGCCTCGGGGCCAACGTCCTGACTTTC,CASSQERGGLGANVLTF
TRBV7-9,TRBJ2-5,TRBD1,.,TGTGCCAGCAGCGTTCCCGGGACAGGGGGAGAGACCCAGTACTTC,CASSVPGTGGETQYF
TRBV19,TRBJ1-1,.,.,TGTGCCAGTACCCCGGGGATATTCACTGAAGCTTTCTTT,CASTPGIFTEAFF
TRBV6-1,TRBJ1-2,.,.,TGTGCCAGCAGTGAAGCGGCGGGGGGCGTCGTCTATGGCTACACCTTC,CASSEAAGGVVYGYTF
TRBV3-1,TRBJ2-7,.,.,TGTGCCAGCAGCCAAGACGGGACATCCGAGCAGTACTTC,CASSQDGTSEQYF
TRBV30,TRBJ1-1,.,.,TGTGCCTGGAGTGTAATGGGGATAATGAACACTGAAGCTTTCTTT,CAWSVMGIMNTEAFF
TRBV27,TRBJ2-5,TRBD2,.,TGTGCCAGCAGTTTACTAGCGGCCCAAGAGACCCAGTACTTC,CASSLLAAQETQYF
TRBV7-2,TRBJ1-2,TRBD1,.,TGTGCCAGCAGCCCTCCGCAGGGGGCCGTCTATGGCTACACCTTC,CASSPPQGAVYGYTF
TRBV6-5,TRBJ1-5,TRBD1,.,TGTGCCAGCAGCCCCGGGACAGGGCCAAATCAGCCCCAGCATTTT,CASSPGTGPNQPQHF
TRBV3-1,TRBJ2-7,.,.,TGTGCCAGCAGCCAAGTTCAGGGGGGCCCTTACGAGCAGTACTTC,CASSQVQGGPYEQYF
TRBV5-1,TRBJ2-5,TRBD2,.,TGCGCCAGCAGCTCCGTAGGACTAGCGGGAATGGAGACCCAGTACTTC,CASSSVGLAGMETQYF
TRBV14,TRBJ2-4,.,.,TGTGCCAGCAGCCAAGGGAGGGGTCTCTCAGCCAAAAACATTCAGTACTTC,CASSQGRGLSAKNIQYF
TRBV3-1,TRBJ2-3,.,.,TGTGCCAGCAGCCAAGCGGGGTTTTCGGATACGCAGTATTTT,CASSQAGFSDTQYF
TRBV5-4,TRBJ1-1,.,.,TGTGCCAGCAGCTTTCTTTCCGGGACTGAAGCTTTCTTT,CASSFLSGTEAFF
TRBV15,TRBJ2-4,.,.,TGTGCCACCAGCAGAGTTTTGCTAGCCAAAAACATTCAGTACTTC,CATSRVLLAKNIQYF